The clone carrying this TCR beta chain has ten or more counts. This entry comes from a study of human T cells and chemical hapten exposure. Each CDR3 protein gets one entry after TCRdb re-called the RACE reads with MiXCR. The repertoire includes tens of thousands of distinct CDR3 sequences, roughly 3.3% of them detected once, and less than 8.5% sits in the top ten. This CDR3 is built from 16 residues. Germline V gene data show CDR1 as SGHTA and CDR2 as FQGNSA. The V gene lost 5 bases and the J gene lost 0 bases, with 15 bases spanning the gap. Indicated time point: patch test 2, 6 weeks after DPC sensitization. Treatment described: therapeutic diphenylcyclopropenone sensitization with weekly scalp DPC.

The clonotype originates from a middle-aged man with alopecia areata. Some clones in this sample may be carry-over from other donors' samples. The material was whole blood, obtained in connection with sensitization to the hapten diphenylcyclopropenone (DPC). V usage is TRBV7-2 and J usage is TRBJ2-3; D may match TRBD1 or TRBD2 (5 bases each). In DNA form, the CDR3 reads TGTGCCAGCAGCGGGGCCCCCACTAGAAGCACAGATACGCAGTATTTT. Its translation is CASSGAPTRSTDTQYF.